The 32 T cell receptor beta chains below were found in one sample sequenced in a study of Graves' ophthalmopathy and Graves' hyperthyroidism. For repertoire sequencing, the TCR beta CDR3 regions were amplified from RNA transcripts. Second-round multiplex PCR came after a first-round RT-PCR that employed HTBI primers. One entry per CDR3 protein, called by TCRdb with MiXCR from the multiplex PCR reads. The table includes around 670,000 distinct CDR3 sequences, around 40% detected once. Sequenced: peripheral blood. Source of these receptors: an adult man with Graves' ophthalmopathy.

This clonotype has only a few counts. V usage is TRBV12-3 or TRBV12-4 and J usage is TRBJ1-3; D may be TRBD1 (5 bases). With 8 bases removed from V and 0 bases from J, the gap between germline ends came to 17 bases. CDR3 length: 16 amino acids. Here the CDR3 DNA reads TGTGCCAGCTCGGTGGACTTCCAGGGCTCTGGAAACACCATATATTTT. Its translation: CASSVDFQGSGNTIYF.

There are a few counts of this clonotype. The rearrangement joins TRBV20-1 to TRBJ1-5; D unclear. The germline V gene encodes CDR1 DFQATT and CDR2 SNEGSKA (reference sequence). V shed 0 bases and J shed 3 bases, with 15 bases lying between them. The CDR3 covers 16 residues. CDR3 protein: CSARELGQPFNQPQHF. Here the CDR3 DNA reads TGCAGTGCTAGAGAATTAGGGCAGCCATTCAATCAGCCCCAGCATTTT.

This clonotype was detected only a few times. This chain links TRBV5-1 with TRBJ1-6; weak D call: TRBD1 (6 bases). The CDR3 has 15 amino acids. Germline V CDR1 and CDR2: SGHRS, YFSETQ. Deletions cut 5 bases from V and 4 bases from J, with 13 bases between. The CDR3 reads CASRSGARYNSPLHF. The CDR3 DNA is TGCGCCAGCAGATCGGGGGCGCGATATAATTCACCCCTCCACTTT.

The gene calls are TRBV10-3 and TRBJ1-5; possibly TRBD1 for D (5 bases). The CDR3 totals 15 residues. Germline-derived CDR1 and CDR2 are ENHRY and SYGVKD. V was clipped by 2 bases and J by 6 bases, with 14 bases between them. The CDR3 spells CAISEPGQGGQPQHF. CDR3 nucleotides: TGTGCCATCAGTGAGCCTGGGCAGGGCGGTCAGCCCCAGCATTTT.

This clonotype was seen a handful of times. V gene TRBV7-9 combines with J gene TRBJ2-2; D might be TRBD1 or TRBD2, each matching 5 bases. The germline V gene has CDR1 SEHNR and CDR2 FQNEAQ (reference sequence). This CDR3 is 16 amino acids long. Trimming removed 5 bases from V and 0 bases from J, with 13 bases in between. The CDR3 protein is CASSRLGTANTGELFF. For the CDR3, the DNA is TGTGCCAGCAGCCGTCTTGGGACGGCGAACACCGGGGAGCTGTTTTTT.

The CDR3 bases are TGCAGCGTTGAAGGACATCGCTCTGGAAACACCTTC. Its protein product is CSVEGHRSGNTF. The chain employs TRBV29-1 and TRBJ1-2; no clear D gene. V lost 1 base to trimming and J lost 12 bases, with 15 bases between them. Germline V gene lookup returns CDR1 SQVTM and CDR2 ANQGSEA. This CDR3 spans 12 amino acids.

The V gene is TRBV20-1, the J gene TRBJ1-5; tentative D call: TRBD1 (6 bases). The CDR3 loop spans 18 amino acids. Per the germline V gene, CDR1 is DFQATT and CDR2 is SNEGSKA (reference sequence). Deletions cut 4 bases from V and 0 bases from J, with 22 bases between. As DNA, the CDR3 is TGCAGTGCTAAACGGGACGAGGGGGGACTGTATAGCAATCAGCCCCAGCATTTT. This encodes CSAKRDEGGLYSNQPQHF.

The CDR3 spells CATSRDGVWDARGNEQPQHF. The CDR3 DNA is TGTGCCACCAGCAGAGATGGGGTGTGGGACGCCAGGGGAAACGAGCAGCCCCAGCATTTT. The rearrangement joins TRBV15 to TRBJ1-5; TRBD1 might be the D (6 bases). V lost 0 bases and J 7 bases, leaving 28 bases between the germline ends. This CDR3 contains 20 residues. The V gene's germline CDR1 is LNHNV and CDR2 YYDKDF (reference sequence).

The sample holds one count of this clonotype. The junction shows a germline mismatch at one end, possibly a read error. The chain has TRBV7-9 and TRBJ1-4; 7 bases align to TRBD1. CDR1 is SEHNR, CDR2 FQNEAQ, per germline (reference sequence). The CDR3 loop spans 14 amino acids. CDR3 sequence: CASRGTLGNEKLFF. In DNA form, the CDR3 reads TGCGCCAGCAGGGGGACGCTAGGGAATGAAAAACTGTTTTTT.

Many counts were recorded for this clonotype. The chain carries TRBV7-6 and TRBJ2-7; 9 bases agree with TRBD1. CDR1 is SGHVS and CDR2 is FNYEAQ in the germline V gene. J lost 4 bases, V lost 5 bases, and 6 bases had no gene match. CDR3 length: 14 amino acids. The CDR3 bases are TGTGCCAGCAGCCCAACGGGACAGGGTTACGAGCAGTACTTC. Translation: CASSPTGQGYEQYF.

This clonotype was recorded many times. The chain combines TRBV15 with TRBJ1-3; D call uncertain. The CDR3 extends over 14 amino acids. V dropped 1 base and J dropped 4 bases, with 8 bases sitting between them. The V gene's germline CDR1 is LNHNV and CDR2 YYDKDF (reference sequence). For the CDR3, the DNA is TGTGCCACCAGCAGAGGGGTAGTCGGAAACACCATATATTTT. Residues: CATSRGVVGNTIYF.

This clonotype was seen just once. The chain is built from TRBV14 and TRBJ2-3; 11 bases are a match to TRBD1. The CDR3 runs to 15 residues. Germline lookup yields CDR1 SGHDN and CDR2 FVKESK. J lost 5 bases, V lost 5 bases, and 6 bases had no gene match. CDR3 sequence: CASSTRTGGVDTQYF. In DNA form, the CDR3 reads TGTGCCAGCAGCACCCGGACAGGGGGCGTAGATACGCAGTATTTT.

V gene TRBV5-6 combines with J gene TRBJ1-4, with D unclear. The CDR3 consists of 15 residues. Germline values: CDR1 SGHDT, CDR2 YYEEEE. Trimming left V 1 base short and J 0 bases short, with 7 bases between. The CDR3 DNA reads TGTGCCAGCAGCTTGTGGGCTGCAACTAATGAAAAACTGTTTTTT. Residues: CASSLWAATNEKLFF.

This chain links TRBV29-1 with TRBJ2-5; TRBD2 agrees at 11 bases. This CDR3 region has 17 residues. Germline CDR1 reads SQVTM; CDR2 reads ANQGSEA. The J segment lost 1 base and the V segment lost 3 bases, leaving 10 bases of the junction unmatched. The CDR3: CSVEWVAGGPIQETQYF. CDR3 in DNA: TGCAGCGTTGAGTGGGTAGCGGGGGGGCCCATCCAAGAGACCCAGTACTTC.

V and J are TRBV20-1 and TRBJ2-7; D is possibly TRBD2 (5 bases). Trimming shortened V by 6 bases and J by 3 bases, and 18 bases separated the two germline ends. Looked up from germline, CDR1 is DFQATT and CDR2 is SNEGSKA (reference sequence). The CDR3 is made up of 14 amino acids. In DNA form, the CDR3 reads TGCAGTGCAACCATGGGTAGCGACCTCTACGAGCAGTACTTC. It is translated as CSATMGSDLYEQYF.

This clonotype came up many times. The V and J genes are TRBV10-3 and TRBJ1-2, with a weak D call TRBD1 (6 bases). Trimming removed 3 bases from V and 5 bases from J, with 13 bases in between. CDR1 and CDR2 (germline): ENHRY, SYGVKD. This CDR3 contains 14 residues. The CDR3 nucleotides read TGTGCCATCAGTGATGCCCTAGGGGGTTATGGCTACACCTTC. It translates to CAISDALGGYGYTF.

The chain carries TRBV15 and TRBJ1-2; possibly TRBD1 for D (5 bases). Per the germline V gene, CDR1 is LNHNV and CDR2 is YYDKDF (reference sequence). The CDR3 contains 16 residues. V dropped 0 bases and J dropped 0 bases, with 11 bases sitting between them. In nucleotides, the CDR3 is TGTGCCACCAGCAGAGACAGGACAAATGCTAACTATGGCTACACCTTC. Amino acids: CATSRDRTNANYGYTF.

This clonotype has a handful of counts. The chain recombines TRBV20-1 with TRBJ1-4; no definite D call. The CDR3 totals 13 residues. The V end lost 0 bases, the J end lost 7 bases, and 9 bases lay between the germline ends. Germline V CDR1 and CDR2: DFQATT, SNEGSKA (reference sequence). CDR3 coding DNA: TGCAGTGCTAGAGATCTAGAGGGTGAAAAACTGTTTTTT. This gives the protein CSARDLEGEKLFF.

Regarding this clonotype: One end of the junction is discordant with germline, which a read error may explain. This sequence joins TRBV29-1 and TRBJ1-4; D call uncertain. This CDR3 contains 11 residues. Germline V gene data show CDR1 as SQVTM and CDR2 as ANQGSEA. The CDR3, as DNA: TGCAGCGTCGCTCGGAATGAAGAACTGTTTTTT. It is translated as CSVARNEELFF.

The gene calls are TRBV11-2 and TRBJ1-1; perhaps TRBD1 as D (5 bases). Germline CDR1 is SGHAT and CDR2 is FQNNGV. The V end was cut by 5 bases, the J end by 8 bases, with 18 bases between. There are 14 residues in the CDR3. In nucleotides, the CDR3 is TGTGCCAGCAGCCTTCCCTGGGGCCGGATCGAAGCTTTCTTT. Protein product: CASSLPWGRIEAFF.

The rearrangement joins TRBV2 to TRBJ1-2, with D tentatively TRBD1 (5 bases). The germline CDR1 and CDR2 sequences are SNHLY and FYNNEI. CDR3 length: 13 amino acids. The V gene lost 0 bases and the J gene lost 7 bases, with 9 bases spanning the gap. DNA for the CDR3: TGTGCCAGCAGTGAAGCAGGGACGTTTGGCTACACCTTC. Its protein product is CASSEAGTFGYTF.

A word on this clonotype: A much larger clone differs by one base, so this may be a read error. J is TRBJ1-1 and V is TRBV7-9, with 7 bases lining up with TRBD1. This CDR3 has 12 residues. CDR1 is SEHNR and CDR2 is FQNEAQ in the germline V gene (reference sequence). J lost 10 bases, V lost 2 bases, and 4 bases had no gene match. This CDR3 reads CASSLRTGGAFF. The CDR3 DNA sequence: TGTGCCAGCAGCTTACGGACAGGAGGAGCTTTCTTT.

This clonotype was observed a few times. This chain connects TRBV7-9 to TRBJ2-7, with 8 bases lining up with TRBD1. Germline lookup yields CDR1 SEHNR and CDR2 FQNEAQ (reference sequence). The CDR3 sequence is 16 residues long. J lost 0 bases, V lost 5 bases, and 9 bases had no gene match. The CDR3 loop is CASSHGSGQVSYEQYF. CDR3 DNA sequence: TGTGCCAGCAGCCATGGTTCGGGACAGGTCTCCTACGAGCAGTACTTC.

This clonotype has just a few counts. V and J are TRBV20-1 and TRBJ1-2; TRBD1 matches at 7 bases. Germline assignment: CDR1 DFQATT and CDR2 SNEGSKA (reference sequence). With V trimmed by 8 bases and J by 8 bases, 8 bases remained unmatched. This CDR3 is built from 11 residues. The CDR3 DNA follows: TGCAGTACCCCTAACAGGGGAGGCTACACCTTC. This translates into CSTPNRGGYTF.

The CDR3 reads CASRPFRGGDRSYEQYF. CDR3 DNA sequence: TGTGCCAGCAGGCCATTTAGGGGGGGGGACAGATCCTACGAGCAGTACTTC. This chain links TRBV10-3 with TRBJ2-7; perhaps D is TRBD1 or TRBD2 (7 bases each). Trimming removed 10 bases at V and 1 base at J, with 26 bases between. There are 17 residues in the CDR3. Germline CDR1 and CDR2: ENHRY and SYGVKD.

The chain joins TRBV15 to TRBJ1-2; no firm D call. Germline values: CDR1 LNHNV, CDR2 YYDKDF (reference sequence). The V and J ends lost 10 bases and 6 bases respectively, with 15 bases between them. This CDR3 comprises 12 residues. The CDR3 region has the DNA TGTGCCATAGAGTCAACAGCCGATGGCTACACCTTC. Its protein is CAIESTADGYTF. Together with reference TRBV15 and TRBJ1-2, the CDR3 gives the full variable domain: DAMVIQNPRYQVTQFGKPVTLSCSQTLNHNVMYWYQQKSSQAPKLLFHYYDKDFNNEADTPDNFQSRRPNTSFCFLDIRSPGLGDTAMYLCAIESTADGYTFGSGTRLTVV.

The CDR3: CAIIQENTGELFF. CDR3 nucleotides: TGTGCCATCATACAGGAAAACACCGGGGAGCTGTTTTTT. The gene calls are TRBV10-3 and TRBJ2-2; D possibly corresponds to TRBD1 (5 bases). Germline V lookup: CDR1 ENHRY, CDR2 SYGVKD. Trimming took off 7 bases at V and 2 bases at J, with 8 bases between the two ends. This CDR3 is 13 amino acids long.

The V and J genes are TRBV20-1 and TRBJ2-7; no clear D gene. This CDR3 spans 13 amino acids. Germline CDR1 and CDR2: DFQATT and SNEGSKA (reference sequence). Trimming cost V 6 bases and J 6 bases, with 18 bases left between them. This chain's CDR3 is CSALPVPPSEQYF. The CDR3 bases are TGCAGTGCCTTACCGGTCCCTCCCTCCGAGCAGTACTTC.

This clonotype was detected ten times or more. At one of its ends the junction is not consistent with the germline gene, which may arise from a read error. CDR3 sequence: CAASREDGNYGYTF. The CDR3 DNA follows: TGTGCCGCCAGCAGAGAGGACGGCAACTATGGCTACACCTTC. The J gene is TRBJ1-2, the V gene TRBV15; D remains ambiguous. CDR3 length equals 14 residues. CDR1 is LNHNV, CDR2 YYDKDF, per germline (reference sequence). Based on the CDR3 plus reference TRBV15 and TRBJ1-2, the full variable domain is DAMVIQNPRYQVTQFGKPVTLSCSQTLNHNVMYWYQQKSSQAPKLLFHYYDKDFNNEADTPDNFQSRRPNTSFCFLDIRSPGLGDTAMYLCAASREDGNYGYTFGSGTRLTVV.

As to this clonotype: Since no conserved phenylalanine or tryptophan closes the CDR3, a read error is the likely cause. The gene calls are TRBV5-1 and TRBJ2-5, with unresolved D. The CDR3 runs to 12 residues. V was clipped by 0 bases and J by 0 bases, with 0 bases between them. Germline CDR1 and CDR2: SGHRS and YFSETQ. This chain's CDR3 is CASSLDQETQYV. The CDR3 DNA follows: TGCGCCAGCAGCTTGGACCAAGAGACCCAGTACGTC.

Ten or more counts support this clonotype. This chain links TRBV7-2 with TRBJ2-7, with D possibly TRBD1 on 6 matching bases. Germline CDR1 reads SGHTA; CDR2 reads FQGNSA. The CDR3 totals 13 residues. V shed 2 bases and J shed 6 bases, with 11 bases lying between them. The CDR3 sequence is CASSLYRDREQYF. The CDR3 DNA reads as TGTGCCAGCAGCTTATACAGGGACCGCGAGCAGTACTTC.

V gene TRBV12-3 or TRBV12-4 combines with J gene TRBJ1-4, with D perhaps matching TRBD1 (6 bases). This CDR3 is built from 13 residues. Trimming took 6 bases from V and 6 from J, leaving 11 bases between them. The CDR3 here is CASRDKGDEKLFF. Here the CDR3 DNA reads TGTGCCAGCAGAGATAAGGGGGATGAAAAACTGTTTTTT.